This TCR beta chain was identified in a study of T cell clusters in autoimmune cytopenias. Study-level findings and limits: Primary autoimmune cytopenia patients seemingly lacked the physiological T cell clusters found in healthy donors. The T cell clusters were defined only in silico, without experimental functional validation. No cluster-lack signature appeared between secondary cytopenia and chronic lymphocytic leukemia patients, apparently due to lymphoma masking.

About this clonotype: Its specificity is unknown.

TRB amplification used 250 ng of peripheral blood genomic DNA. The germline gives CDR1 MNHNS, CDR2 SASEGT. The CDR3 covers 11 residues. Multiplex touch-down PCR amplified TRB using TRB-A and TRB-B pools in one tube. TCRdb reprocessed the multiplex PCR reads and keeps a single row for each CDR3 protein, giving no DNA. The sample spans fewer than 10,000 distinct CDR3 sequences; the ten largest clones claim approximately 30%. V is TRBV6-1 and J is TRBJ2-1. The sequencing input was peripheral blood. The receptor's source is a human donor with an autoimmune cytopenia or autoimmune hepatitis (not recorded which). This chain's CDR3 is CASLRKNEQFF.